The 31 T cell receptor beta chains below all came from one sample that was sequenced in a study of breast tumors, draining lymph nodes, adjacent tissues. Using its own MiXCR run on the multiplex PCR reads, TCRdb lists one record per CDR3 protein. The sample lists roughly 260,000 distinct CDR3 sequences; 30% were seen once. The lymph nodes were axillary draining lymph nodes from breast cancer patients. Source material: axillary lymph node tissue. Receptor source: a female donor with breast cancer. Some clones in this sample may be carry-over from other donors' samples.

This clonotype was recorded only once. The chain uses TRBV12-3 or TRBV12-4 and TRBJ2-7, with TRBD2 matching 14 bases. The CDR3 totals 16 residues. V gave up 6 bases and J gave up 7 bases; unmatched junction bases: 11. CDR3 nucleotide sequence: TGTGCCAGCAGAAGTTCCGGGACTAGCGGGAGTTGGGAGCAGTACTTC. This encodes CASRSSGTSGSWEQYF.

The chain carries TRBV3-2 and TRBJ2-3; no check of the table's D call, TRBD1, against the DNA was made. TRBV3-2 is flagged as a pseudogene. CDR3 length: 17 amino acids. The CDR3 nucleotides are TGTGCCAGCAGCCAAACTTGCGGAGGGGGGATCACAGATACGCAGTATTTT. This gives the protein CASSQTCGGGITDTQYF.

This clonotype was seen at least ten times. The chain is built from TRBV20-1 and TRBJ1-2; D possibly corresponds to TRBD1 (5 bases). Germline values: CDR1 DFQATT, CDR2 SNEGSKA (reference sequence). V lost 0 bases and J lost 4, with 12 bases in between. The CDR3 runs to 14 residues. CDR3 DNA: TGCAGTGCTAGAGATCCTCAGGGAGGCTATGGCTACACCTTC. This gives the protein CSARDPQGGYGYTF.

This clonotype was counted many times. The chain is built from TRBV4-2 and TRBJ2-7; no clear D. The CDR3 covers 15 residues. V dropped 1 base and J dropped 0 bases, with 10 bases sitting between them. Germline CDR1 is LGHNA and CDR2 is YNFKEQ. The CDR3 nucleotides read TGTGCCAGCAGCCAAGGCGTCACCAACTCCTACGAGCAGTACTTC. Translated: CASSQGVTNSYEQYF.

This clonotype was seen a few times. This may be a read error, as it is one base from a much larger clone. The chain couples TRBV20-1 to TRBJ2-1, with 12 bases matching TRBD2. CDR3 size: 16 residues. Per the germline V gene, CDR1 is DFQATT and CDR2 is SNEGSKA (reference sequence). The V gene end was trimmed by 5 bases and the J gene end by 4 bases; junction bases not matched to a gene: 9. CDR3: CSAGSLAGGEYNEQFF. The DNA for the CDR3 is TGCAGTGCTGGATCCCTAGCGGGAGGGGAATACAATGAGCAGTTCTTC.

A remark on this clonotype: A read error may explain this, as a much larger clone is one base away. The DNA for the CDR3 is TGCAGTGCCGCCAACCGAGCGGGCTTCTTCTGCGAGCAGTACTTC. Residues: CSAANRAGFFCEQYF. The chain uses TRBV20-1 and TRBJ2-7, with D maybe TRBD2 (6 bases). The CDR3 extends over 15 amino acids. The ends were cut back, 6 bases at V and 6 bases at J, with 24 bases in the middle. CDR1 and CDR2 from the germline V gene are DFQATT and SNEGSKA (reference sequence).

V gene TRBV9 combines with J gene TRBJ2-1; 7 bases are shared with TRBD1. The germline V gene has CDR1 SGDLS and CDR2 YYNGEE. Germline trimming cut 7 bases from V and 9 bases from J; bases unmatched to any gene: 13. The length of the CDR3 is 14 residues. Here the CDR3 reads CASGDAGGMSEQFF. CDR3 DNA: TGTGCCAGCGGGGACGCAGGGGGAATGAGTGAGCAGTTCTTC. Filled out from reference TRBV9 and TRBJ2-1, the complete variable domain reads DSGVTQTPKHLITATGQRVTLRCSPRSGDLSVYWYQQSLDQGLQFLIQYYNGEERAKGNILERFSAQQFPDLHSELNLSSLELGDSALYFCASGDAGGMSEQFFGPGTRLTVL.

This clonotype occurred many times. This chain uses TRBV9 with TRBJ2-7; a weak D match, TRBD1 (6 bases). This CDR3 comprises 15 residues. The germline gives CDR1 SGDLS, CDR2 YYNGEE. The V and J ends lost 0 bases and 7 bases respectively, with 17 bases between them. The CDR3 nucleotides are TGTGCCAGCAGCGTAGAGGGCAGGGGCTTAGGGGAGCAGTACTTC. It encodes CASSVEGRGLGEQYF.

This clonotype was recorded only once. The gene calls are TRBV20-1 and TRBJ2-5; TRBD1 aligns across 10 bases. This CDR3 contains 11 residues. CDR1 is DFQATT and CDR2 is SNEGSKA in the germline V gene (reference sequence). Unmatched junction bases numbered 3, after V lost 7 bases and J lost 7 bases. CDR3 DNA: TGCAGTGGGACAGGGGGGGGGACCCAGTACTTC. Protein: CSGTGGGTQYF.

This clonotype was seen ten or more times. The gene calls are TRBV24-1 and TRBJ2-1; 7 bases fit TRBD1. CDR3 length: 17 amino acids. The trim removed 4 bases at V and 1 base at J, leaving 9 bases unmatched. Germline CDR1 reads KGHDR; CDR2 reads SFDVKD. CDR3 loop: CATSDRLGQDSYNEQFF. CDR3 bases: TGTGCCACCAGTGACCGATTAGGACAGGATTCCTACAATGAGCAGTTCTTC.

This clonotype was picked up one time. Just one base apart from a much larger clone, this may be a read error. The chain employs TRBV4-3 and TRBJ1-3, with TRBD1 identical over 8 bases. CDR3 length: 16 amino acids. CDR1 and CDR2 from the germline V gene are LGHNA and YSLEER. CDR3 amino acids: CASSQDGRGHGNTMYF. The CDR3 DNA reads as TGCGCCAGCAGCCAAGATGGCAGGGGGCATGGAAACACCATGTATTTT.

This rearrangement joins TRBV12-5 to TRBJ2-3; 11 nucleotides match TRBD1. CDR3 size: 14 residues. Germline V CDR1 and CDR2: LGHNT, FRNRAP. V dropped 5 bases and J dropped 7; count of bases not matched to a gene: 5. CDR3 nucleotide sequence: TGTGCTAGTGGTCTCCGGGACAGGGGGAATACGCAGTATTTT. Its protein is CASGLRDRGNTQYF. The variable domain in full, completed from reference TRBV12-5 and TRBJ2-3, reads DARVTQTPRHKVTEMGQEVTMRCQPILGHNTVFWYRQTMMQGLELLAYFRNRAPLDDSGMPKDRFSAEMPDATLATLKIQPSEPRDSAVYFCASGLRDRGNTQYFGPGTRLTVL.

The V call is TRBV18, the J call TRBJ2-1; no definite D call. Germline CDR1 and CDR2: KGHSH and LQKENI. The V gene lost 5 bases and the J gene lost 0 bases, with 8 bases spanning the gap. This CDR3 has 14 residues. Written as DNA, the CDR3 is TGTGCCAGCTCAACCTGGTTCTCCTACAATGAGCAGTTCTTC. It is translated as CASSTWFSYNEQFF.

Comments on this clonotype: A read error is possible here, since a much larger clone lies one base away. The gene calls are TRBV12-3 or TRBV12-4 and TRBJ2-2, with D possibly TRBD2 on 5 matching bases. This CDR3 is built from 18 residues. Deletions cut 2 bases from V and 6 bases from J, with 22 bases between. CDR3 in amino acids: CASSLSGLLGPRSGELFF. The CDR3 bases are TGTGCCAGCAGTTTATCCGGACTCCTCGGTCCTAGGTCCGGGGAGCTGTTTTTT.

Worth noting for this clonotype: Being one base from a much bigger clone, this may be a read error. The chain links TRBV27 to TRBJ2-3, with a tentative D call TRBD1 (5 bases). The CDR3 is made up of 14 amino acids. The germline V gene encodes CDR1 MNHEY and CDR2 SMNVEV (reference sequence). The V end was cut by 4 bases, the J end by 5 bases, with 13 bases between. CDR3: CASSSRAPGDTQYF. CDR3 coding DNA: TGTGCCAGCAGTTCCAGGGCGCCAGGAGATACGCAGTATTTT.

The chain recombines TRBV5-4 with TRBJ1-2; D gene unclear. CDR1 and CDR2 from the germline V gene are SGHNT and YYREEE (reference sequence). V lost 4 bases, J lost 7 bases, and 17 bases lay in between. CDR3 length: 14 amino acids. DNA for the CDR3: TGTGCCAGCAGCGAGACTCAGGCATTCTGTGGCTACACCTTC. Residues: CASSETQAFCGYTF.

The sample holds many counts of this clonotype. The V gene is TRBV20-1, the J gene TRBJ2-5; 7 bases align to TRBD1. The CDR3 sequence is 14 residues long. The trim removed 6 bases at V and 6 bases at J, leaving 13 bases unmatched. Germline V gives CDR1 DFQATT, CDR2 SNEGSKA (reference sequence). CDR3 sequence: CSATGGYRGKTQYF. In nucleotides, the CDR3 is TGCAGTGCCACCGGTGGGTACAGGGGCAAGACCCAGTACTTC.

There are many counts of this clonotype. The chain combines TRBV4-1 with TRBJ1-6; no reliable D call. The CDR3 sequence is 16 residues long. Between the trimmed V and J ends, which lost 1 base and 4 bases, there was a span of 11 bases. The germline CDR1 and CDR2 sequences are MGHRA and YSYEKL. This CDR3 reads CASSQGADGYNSPLHF. CDR3 nucleotide sequence: TGCGCCAGCAGCCAAGGAGCGGACGGATATAATTCACCCCTCCACTTT.

The chain links TRBV20-1 to TRBJ2-2, with 11 positions matching TRBD2. The germline V gene has CDR1 DFQATT and CDR2 SNEGSKA (reference sequence). There are 14 residues in the CDR3. CDR3 sequence reads: CSIAGGPGTGELFF. The CDR3 DNA sequence: TGCAGCATAGCGGGAGGGCCGGGCACCGGGGAGCTGTTTTTT.

In its sample, this clonotype was seen many times. The V and J genes are TRBV7-9 and TRBJ2-3; 9 nucleotides match TRBD2. The CDR3 is 15 residues long. J lost 2 bases, V lost 5 bases, and 5 bases had no gene match. Germline loops: CDR1 SEHNR, CDR2 FQNEAQ (reference sequence). The CDR3 protein is CASSTGLASTDTQYF. The CDR3 DNA sequence: TGTGCCAGCAGCACGGGACTAGCCTCCACAGATACGCAGTATTTT.

This clonotype was counted many times. This chain links TRBV5-1 with TRBJ2-3; 9 bases fit TRBD1. The CDR3 loop spans 16 amino acids. Germline CDR1 reads SGHRS; CDR2 reads YFSETQ. V lost 3 bases and J lost 4; bases outside the gene matches: 9. The CDR3 sequence is CASSSRTGVFSDTQYF. In DNA form, the CDR3 reads TGCGCCAGCAGCTCTAGGACAGGGGTGTTCTCAGATACGCAGTATTTT.

The chain combines TRBV29-1 with TRBJ2-7, with a tentative D call TRBD1 (6 bases). V shed 3 bases and J shed 3 bases, with 12 bases lying between them. The CDR3 length is 13 residues. Germline loops: CDR1 SQVTM, CDR2 ANQGSEA. CDR3 sequence reads: CSVDLLDSYEQYF. The CDR3 DNA is TGCAGCGTTGATTTGCTGGACAGCTACGAGCAGTACTTC.

This clonotype has at least ten counts. The chain couples TRBV20-1 to TRBJ2-1; possible D gene TRBD2, 6 bases. The V end lost 1 base, the J end lost 10 bases, and 20 bases lay between the germline ends. The CDR3 totals 15 residues. Looked up from germline, CDR1 is DFQATT and CDR2 is SNEGSKA (reference sequence). The CDR3 DNA reads TGCAGTGCTAGAGGCGGGATTACAACCGTTAACGAGCAGTTCTTC. This sequence encodes CSARGGITTVNEQFF.

This clonotype was counted at least ten times. This chain joins TRBV6-1 and TRBJ2-3, with D unresolved. Germline lookup yields CDR1 MNHNS and CDR2 SASEGT. V lost 5 bases and J 4 bases, leaving 13 bases between the germline ends. This CDR3 has 14 amino acids. CDR3 sequence reads: CASSPPPSPDTQYF. CDR3 bases: TGTGCCAGCAGTCCACCTCCGTCACCAGATACGCAGTATTTT.

In this sample, this clonotype turned up many times. One end of the junction fails to match germline, which may point to a read error. The V and J genes are TRBV5-6 and TRBJ1-2; 7 nucleotides align to TRBD1. Germline V gives CDR1 SGHDT, CDR2 YYEEEE. This CDR3 has 13 amino acids. CDR3 nucleotide sequence: TGTGCCAGCAGCGTGGGACAGAACTATGGCTACATCTTC. Amino acid sequence: CASSVGQNYGYIF.

About this clonotype itself: A read error is possible here, since a much larger clone lies one base away. V is TRBV20-1 and J is TRBJ2-5; 9 bases fit TRBD2. In germline, CDR1 is DFQATT, CDR2 SNEGSKA (reference sequence). The CDR3 consists of 19 residues. CDR3 DNA sequence: TGCAGTGCTAGCTTGGGCGGGAGGGCCTCGTCAGGTGTGGGAGAGACCCGGTACTTC. Encoded protein: CSASLGGRASSGVGETRYF.

This clonotype has a handful of counts. A much larger clone differs by one base, so this may be a read error. V and J are TRBV7-9 and TRBJ2-7, with 7 positions matching TRBD2. The CDR3 contains 15 residues. CDR1 is SEHNR and CDR2 is FQNEAQ in the germline V gene (reference sequence). Here the CDR3 DNA reads TGTGCCAGCAGCGATTTGGGGGGGTTCTCCTACGAGCAGCACTTC. Translation: CASSDLGGFSYEQHF.

Many counts were recorded for this clonotype. This chain's CDR3 is CASSLVGPRETQYF. The CDR3 DNA reads as TGCGCCAGCAGCTTGGTAGGCCCTCGAGAGACCCAGTACTTC. The V and J genes are TRBV5-1 and TRBJ2-5; D remains ambiguous. Per germline, CDR1 SGHRS and CDR2 YFSETQ. The CDR3 has 14 residues. The V and J ends lost 0 bases and 4 bases respectively, with 10 bases between them.

The chain is built from TRBV5-1 and TRBJ2-1; 9 positions match TRBD1. In germline, CDR1 is SGHRS, CDR2 YFSETQ. The CDR3 sequence is 15 residues long. The junction had 8 bases not matched to a gene; V was cut back by 4 bases and J by 6 bases. The CDR3 loop reads CASSPRDRDPNEQFF. The CDR3, as DNA: TGCGCCAGCAGCCCCCGGGACAGGGATCCCAATGAGCAGTTCTTC.

This clonotype turned up a few times. A read error is possible here, since a much larger clone lies one base away. The chain combines TRBV20-1 with TRBJ2-5; 7 bases are a match to TRBD2. The CDR3 runs 14 residues. In germline, CDR1 is DFQATT, CDR2 SNEGSKA (reference sequence). CDR3 region: CSAPRAGYQATQYF. In DNA, the CDR3 is TGCAGTGCCCCCCGAGCGGGGTACCAAGCGACCCAGTACTTC.

V usage is TRBV20-1 and J usage is TRBJ2-3; 10 bases agree with TRBD2. The trim removed 6 bases at V and 2 bases at J, leaving 2 bases unmatched. CDR1 is DFQATT, CDR2 SNEGSKA, per germline (reference sequence). The CDR3 is 13 residues long. The CDR3 region has the DNA TGCAGTGCACTAGCGGGGCACACAGATACGCAGTATTTT. As protein: CSALAGHTDTQYF.